This paragraph reports one T cell receptor beta chain. The V gene end was trimmed by 4 bases and the J gene end by 4 bases; junction bases not matched to a gene: 6. Germline CDR1 SGHVS, CDR2 FNYEAQ. The CDR3 runs 14 residues. This record belongs to a study of blood T cell repertoires in COVID-19. Study overall: The United States, Italy and Spain were the sources of the acute and convalescent COVID-19 samples. Sample material is recorded as cDNA or gDNA derived from T cells, B-cell-depleted T cells, or PBMCs.

Under the authors' procedure: The assay estimated nucleated cells by amplifying reference gene primers. Data came from immunoSEQ multiplex PCR; TCRdb stores just in-frame clones and leaves some out. The DNA gave D and trimming, while V, J and clone size come from that table. The sample carries hundreds of thousands of clones, around 80% recorded once. The chain employs TRBV7-6 and TRBJ2-7, with TRBD2 matching 8 bases. The material sequenced was peripheral blood. The sequence came from a woman aged 80 or over with acute or convalescent COVID-19. Here the CDR3 reads CASSSSGTSYEQYF. The CDR3 region has the DNA TGTGCCAGCAGCTCATCCGGGACTAGTTACGAGCAGTACTTC.